The T cell receptor beta chain described here comes from a study of blood T cells in healthy people across ages. This CDR3 is 16 amino acids long. Germline-derived CDR1 and CDR2 are DFQATT and SNEGSKA (reference sequence). The ends lost 5 bases at V and 2 bases at J; junction bases unmatched: 9. A second 7 to 11 cycle PCR used barcoded and J-beta primers. TCRdb reanalysed the 5' RACE reads using MiXCR and keeps one entry per CDR3 protein. The sample lists about 730,000 distinct CDR3 sequences, about 40% occurring once. This clonotype has more than one count but fewer than ten. V gene TRBV20-1 combines with J gene TRBJ2-1; the match to TRBD2 covers 10 bases. Sequencing was performed on blood. The sequence derives from a woman in her fifties or sixties in good health. The CDR3 sequence is CSALHGSGGAYNEQFF. The CDR3, as DNA: TGCAGTGCTCTCCATGGCAGCGGGGGGGCCTACAATGAGCAGTTCTTC.